This T cell receptor (beta chain) was recovered during a study of shared clonotypes between healthy human individuals. Of note for this clone: Its antigen is unidentified.

V shed 4 bases and J shed 10 bases, with 14 bases lying between them. Germline V gene sequence: CDR1 SQVTM, CDR2 ANQGSEA. CDR3 length equals 12 residues. The protocol was immunoSEQ multiplex PCR, while the TCRdb copy is restricted to in-frame clones and leaves out a portion. The table records some 2 million clones, approximately 95% of them present only once. Findings of the study overall: Sampling covered blood only; tissue repertoires likely differ.

Naive CD8 populations comprised CD45RO-negative cells positively selected for CCR7, excluding terminally differentiated effector memory CD45RA+ cells. Every one of the donors was a Caucasian adult that lived in Nashville, Tennessee. Sequencing used naive CD8+ T cells sorted from blood. The clonotype comes from a man between 18 and 29 years old in good health. V and J are TRBV29-1 and TRBJ2-1; perhaps TRBD2 as D (5 bases). CDR3 sequence: CSVVGPTGEQFF. For the CDR3, the DNA is TGCAGCGTTGTAGGTCCCACGGGGGAGCAGTTCTTC.